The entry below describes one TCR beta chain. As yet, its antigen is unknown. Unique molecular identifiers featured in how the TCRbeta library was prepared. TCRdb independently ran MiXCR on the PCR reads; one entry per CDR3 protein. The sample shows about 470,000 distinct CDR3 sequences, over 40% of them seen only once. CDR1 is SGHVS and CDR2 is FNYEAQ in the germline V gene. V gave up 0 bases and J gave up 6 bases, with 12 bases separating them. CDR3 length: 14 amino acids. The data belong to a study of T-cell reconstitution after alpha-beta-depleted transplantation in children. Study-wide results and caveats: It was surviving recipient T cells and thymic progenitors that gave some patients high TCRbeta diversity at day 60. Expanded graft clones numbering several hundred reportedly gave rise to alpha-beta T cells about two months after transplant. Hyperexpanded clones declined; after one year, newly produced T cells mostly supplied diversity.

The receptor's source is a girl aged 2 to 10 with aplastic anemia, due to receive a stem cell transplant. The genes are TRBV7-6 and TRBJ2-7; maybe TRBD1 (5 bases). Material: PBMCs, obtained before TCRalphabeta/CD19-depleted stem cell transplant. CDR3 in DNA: TGTGCCAGCAGCTTAGCGTTACGGCAGGGCGAGCAGTACTTC. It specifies CASSLALRQGEQYF.